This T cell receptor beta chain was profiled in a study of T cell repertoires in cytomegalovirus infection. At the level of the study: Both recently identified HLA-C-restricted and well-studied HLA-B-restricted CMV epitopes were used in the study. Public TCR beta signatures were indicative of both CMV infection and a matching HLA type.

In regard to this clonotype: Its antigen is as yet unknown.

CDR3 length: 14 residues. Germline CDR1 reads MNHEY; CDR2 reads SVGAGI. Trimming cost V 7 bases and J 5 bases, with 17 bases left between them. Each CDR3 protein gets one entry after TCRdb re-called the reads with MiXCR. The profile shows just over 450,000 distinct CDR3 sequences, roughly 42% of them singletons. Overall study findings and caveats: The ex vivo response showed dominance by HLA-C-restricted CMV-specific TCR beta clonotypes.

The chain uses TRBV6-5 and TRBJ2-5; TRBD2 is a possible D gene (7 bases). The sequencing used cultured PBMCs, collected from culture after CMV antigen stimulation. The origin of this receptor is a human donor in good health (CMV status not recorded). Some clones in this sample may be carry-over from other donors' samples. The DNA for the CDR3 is TGTGCCAGCACGTCACGGGGGGCCGGGGAGACCCAGTACTTC. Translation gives CASTSRGAGETQYF.